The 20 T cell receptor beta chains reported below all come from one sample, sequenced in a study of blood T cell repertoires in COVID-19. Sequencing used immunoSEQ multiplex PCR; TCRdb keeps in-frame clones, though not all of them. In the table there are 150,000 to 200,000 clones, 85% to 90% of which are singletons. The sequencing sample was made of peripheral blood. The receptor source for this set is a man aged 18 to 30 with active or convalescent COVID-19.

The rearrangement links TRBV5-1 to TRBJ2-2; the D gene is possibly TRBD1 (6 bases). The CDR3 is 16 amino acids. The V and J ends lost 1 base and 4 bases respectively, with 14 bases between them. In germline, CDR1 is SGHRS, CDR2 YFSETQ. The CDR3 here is CASSLQAGAFTGELFF. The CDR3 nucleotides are TGCGCCAGCAGCTTGCAGGCAGGGGCCTTCACCGGGGAGCTGTTTTTT.

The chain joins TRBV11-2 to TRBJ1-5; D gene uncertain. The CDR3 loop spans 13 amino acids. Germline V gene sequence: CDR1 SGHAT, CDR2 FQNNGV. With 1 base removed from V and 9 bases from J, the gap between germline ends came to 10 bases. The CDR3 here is CASSLVSGRPQHF. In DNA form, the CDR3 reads TGTGCCAGCAGCTTAGTATCGGGTAGGCCCCAGCATTTT.

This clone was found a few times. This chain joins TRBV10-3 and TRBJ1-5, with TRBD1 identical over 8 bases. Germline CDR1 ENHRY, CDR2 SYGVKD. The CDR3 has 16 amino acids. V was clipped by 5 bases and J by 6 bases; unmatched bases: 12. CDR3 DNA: TGTGCCATCAGTAAGACACCGGGACAGGAGGGTCAGCCCCAGCATTTT. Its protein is CAISKTPGQEGQPQHF.

The DNA for the CDR3 is TGTGCCAGCAGCTTAGAGTTGCTTTCGGACAGCTTGAACACTGAAGCTTTCTTT. Residues: CASSLELLSDSLNTEAFF. J is TRBJ1-1 and V is TRBV11-3, with a weak D call TRBD1 (6 bases). Germline V gene sequence: CDR1 SGHNT, CDR2 YENEEA. Trimming took off 0 bases at V and 0 bases at J, with 17 bases between the two ends. The CDR3 consists of 18 residues.

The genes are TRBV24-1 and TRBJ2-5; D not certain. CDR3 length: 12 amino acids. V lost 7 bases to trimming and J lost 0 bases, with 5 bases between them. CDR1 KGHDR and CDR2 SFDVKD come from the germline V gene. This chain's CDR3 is CATSVDQETQYF. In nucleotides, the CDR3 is TGTGCCACCAGCGTCGACCAAGAGACCCAGTACTTC.

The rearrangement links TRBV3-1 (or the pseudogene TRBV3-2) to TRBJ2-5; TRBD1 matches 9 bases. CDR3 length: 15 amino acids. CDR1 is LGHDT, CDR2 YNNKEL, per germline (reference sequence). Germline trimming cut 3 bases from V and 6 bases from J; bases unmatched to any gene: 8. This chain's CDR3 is CASSHWDRDFKTQYF. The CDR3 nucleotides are TGTGCCAGCAGCCACTGGGACAGGGATTTCAAGACCCAGTACTTC.

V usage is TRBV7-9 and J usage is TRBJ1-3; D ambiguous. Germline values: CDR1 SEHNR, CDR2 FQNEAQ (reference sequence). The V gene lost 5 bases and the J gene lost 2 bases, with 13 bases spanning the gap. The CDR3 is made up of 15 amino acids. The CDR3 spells CASSLDREAGNTIYF. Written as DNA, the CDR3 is TGTGCCAGCAGCCTAGATAGGGAGGCTGGAAACACCATATATTTT.

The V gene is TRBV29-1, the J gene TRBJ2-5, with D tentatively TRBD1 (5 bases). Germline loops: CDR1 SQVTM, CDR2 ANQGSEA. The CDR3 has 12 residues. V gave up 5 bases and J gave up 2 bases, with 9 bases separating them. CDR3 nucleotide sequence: TGCAGCGTTTCAGGGTCTCAAGAGACCCAGTACTTC. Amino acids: CSVSGSQETQYF. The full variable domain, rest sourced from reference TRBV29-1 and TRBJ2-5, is SAVISQKPSRDICQRGTSLTIQCQVDSQVTMMFWYRQQPGQSLTLIATANQGSEATYESGFVIDKFPISRPNLTFSTLTVSNMSPEDSSIYLCSVSGSQETQYFGPGTRLLVL.

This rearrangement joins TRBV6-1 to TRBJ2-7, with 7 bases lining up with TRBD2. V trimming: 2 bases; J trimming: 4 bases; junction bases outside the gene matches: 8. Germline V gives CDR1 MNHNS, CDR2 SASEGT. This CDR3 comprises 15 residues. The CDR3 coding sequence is TGTGCCAGCAGTGAAACCTTGACTAGCTCATACGAGCAGTACGTC. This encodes CASSETLTSSYEQYV.

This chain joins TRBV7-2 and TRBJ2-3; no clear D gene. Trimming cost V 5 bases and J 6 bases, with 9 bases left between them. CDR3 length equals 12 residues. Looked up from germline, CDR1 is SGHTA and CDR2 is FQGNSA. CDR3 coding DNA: TGTGCCAGCAGCCCTGCCGAGGATACGCAGTATTTT. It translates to CASSPAEDTQYF.

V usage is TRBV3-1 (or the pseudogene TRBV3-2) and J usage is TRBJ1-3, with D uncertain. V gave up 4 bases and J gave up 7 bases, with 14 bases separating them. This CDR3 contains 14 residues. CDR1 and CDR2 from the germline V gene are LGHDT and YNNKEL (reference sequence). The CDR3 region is CASSLRSFGNTIYF. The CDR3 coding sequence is TGTGCCAGCAGCCTCAGGTCCTTTGGCAACACCATATATTTT.

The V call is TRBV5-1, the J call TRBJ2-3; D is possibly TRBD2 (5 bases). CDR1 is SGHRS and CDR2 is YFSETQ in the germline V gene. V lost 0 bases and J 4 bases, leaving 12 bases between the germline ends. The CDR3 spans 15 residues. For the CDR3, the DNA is TGCGCCAGCAGCTTGGGTTTGGGCGGGTCAGATACGCAGTATTTT. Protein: CASSLGLGGSDTQYF.

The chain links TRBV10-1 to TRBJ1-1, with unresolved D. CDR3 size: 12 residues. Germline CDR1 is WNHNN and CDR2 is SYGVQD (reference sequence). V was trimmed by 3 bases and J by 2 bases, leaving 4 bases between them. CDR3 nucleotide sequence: TGCGCCAGCAGTGATCCTAACACTGAAGCTTTCTTT. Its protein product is CASSDPNTEAFF.

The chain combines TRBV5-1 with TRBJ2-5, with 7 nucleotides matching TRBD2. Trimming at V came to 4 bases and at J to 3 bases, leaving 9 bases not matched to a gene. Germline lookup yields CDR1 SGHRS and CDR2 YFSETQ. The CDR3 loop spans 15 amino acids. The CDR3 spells CASSRQLASEETQYF. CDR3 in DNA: TGCGCCAGCAGCCGACAACTAGCGTCCGAAGAGACCCAGTACTTC.

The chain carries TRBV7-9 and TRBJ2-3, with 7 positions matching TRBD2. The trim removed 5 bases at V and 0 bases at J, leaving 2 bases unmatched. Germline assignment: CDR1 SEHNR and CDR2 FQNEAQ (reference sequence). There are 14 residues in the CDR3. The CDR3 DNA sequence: TGTGCCAGCAGCGTTAGCGGGAGCACAGATACGCAGTATTTT. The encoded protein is CASSVSGSTDTQYF.

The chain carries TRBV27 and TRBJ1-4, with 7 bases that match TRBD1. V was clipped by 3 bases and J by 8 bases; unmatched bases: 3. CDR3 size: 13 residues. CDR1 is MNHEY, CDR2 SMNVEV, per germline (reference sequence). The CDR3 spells CASSLTGLEKLFF. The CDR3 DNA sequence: TGTGCCAGCAGTTTGACAGGGCTCGAAAAACTGTTTTTT.

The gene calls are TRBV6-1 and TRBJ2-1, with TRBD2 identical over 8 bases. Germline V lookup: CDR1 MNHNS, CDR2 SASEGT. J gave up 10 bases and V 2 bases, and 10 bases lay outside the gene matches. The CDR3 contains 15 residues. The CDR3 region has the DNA TGTGCCAGCAGTGAATTAAGAGCGGGGGCCGGGGAGCAGTTCTTC. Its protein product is CASSELRAGAGEQFF.

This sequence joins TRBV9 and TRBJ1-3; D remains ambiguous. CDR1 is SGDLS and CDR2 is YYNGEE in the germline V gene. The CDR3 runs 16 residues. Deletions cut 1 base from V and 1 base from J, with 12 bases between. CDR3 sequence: CASSVNTGSSGNTIYF. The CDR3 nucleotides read TGTGCCAGCAGCGTAAATACGGGATCATCTGGAAACACCATATATTTT.

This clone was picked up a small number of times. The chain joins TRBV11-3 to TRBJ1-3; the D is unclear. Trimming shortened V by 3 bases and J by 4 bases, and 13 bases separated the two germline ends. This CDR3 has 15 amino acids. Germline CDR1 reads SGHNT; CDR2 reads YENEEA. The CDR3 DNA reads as TGTGCCAGCAGCTTGGCGGGAGCTCGAGGAAACACCATATATTTT. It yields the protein CASSLAGARGNTIYF.

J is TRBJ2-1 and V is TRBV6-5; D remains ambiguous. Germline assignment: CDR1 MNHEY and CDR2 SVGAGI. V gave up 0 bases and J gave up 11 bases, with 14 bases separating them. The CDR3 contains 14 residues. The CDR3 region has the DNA TGTGCCAGCAGTTACTCGACCTGGCAGGCGCAGCAGTTCTTC. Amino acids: CASSYSTWQAQQFF.